This TCR beta chain was identified during a study of T cells in Graves' hyperthyroidism and ophthalmopathy. Researchers amplified the TCR beta CDR3 regions from RNA transcripts. In the first-round RT-PCR of the TCR CDR3, the HTBI primer set was used. MiXCR was run by TCRdb on the multiplex PCR reads, yielding one entry per CDR3 protein. The sample yields 650,000 to 700,000 distinct CDR3 sequences, roughly 17% seen once. Hyperthyroidism had been newly diagnosed in patients aged 18 to 65, and its duration was under 2 months. Each diagnosis was grounded in clinical symptoms, serum thyroxine and TRAb, thyroid ultrasound, and orbital computed tomography. The PBMCs were sourced from fresh peripheral blood (10 ml). The germline V and J ends were trimmed by 2 bases and 0 bases, with 4 bases remaining between them. Germline values: CDR1 SQVTM, CDR2 ANQGSEA. CDR3 length: 12 residues.

This chain links TRBV29-1 with TRBJ1-1; no reliable D call. The sample was blood. The clonotype comes from a man aged 45 to 65 with Graves' hyperthyroidism. The CDR3 is CSVEKLNTEAFF. DNA for the CDR3: TGCAGCGTTGAAAAGCTGAACACTGAAGCTTTCTTT.